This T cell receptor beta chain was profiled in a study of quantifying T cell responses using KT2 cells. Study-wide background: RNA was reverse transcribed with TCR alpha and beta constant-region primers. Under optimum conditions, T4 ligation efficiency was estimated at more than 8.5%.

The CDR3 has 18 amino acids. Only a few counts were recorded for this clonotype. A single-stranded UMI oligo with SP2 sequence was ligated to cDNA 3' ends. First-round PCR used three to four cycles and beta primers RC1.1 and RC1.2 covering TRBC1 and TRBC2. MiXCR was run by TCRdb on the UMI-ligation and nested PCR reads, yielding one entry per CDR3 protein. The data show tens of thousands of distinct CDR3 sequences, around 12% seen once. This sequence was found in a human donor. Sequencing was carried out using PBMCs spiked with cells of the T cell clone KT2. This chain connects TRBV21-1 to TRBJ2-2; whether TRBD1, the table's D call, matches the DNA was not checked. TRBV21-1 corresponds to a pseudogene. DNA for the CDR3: TGTGCCAGCAGCGAAGCTACCCCGGGACAGGTGAACGCCGGGGAGCTGTTTTTT. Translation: CASSEATPGQVNAGELFF.